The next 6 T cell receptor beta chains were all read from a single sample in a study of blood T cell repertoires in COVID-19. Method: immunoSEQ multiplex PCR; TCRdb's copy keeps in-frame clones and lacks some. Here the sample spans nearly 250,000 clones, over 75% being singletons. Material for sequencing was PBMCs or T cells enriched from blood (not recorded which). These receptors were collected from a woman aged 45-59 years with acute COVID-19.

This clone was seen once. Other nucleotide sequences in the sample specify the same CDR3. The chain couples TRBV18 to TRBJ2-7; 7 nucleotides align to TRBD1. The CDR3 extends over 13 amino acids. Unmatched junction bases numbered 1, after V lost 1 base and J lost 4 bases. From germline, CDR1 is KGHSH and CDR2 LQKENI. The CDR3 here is CASSPQGAYEQYF. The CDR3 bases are TGTGCCAGCTCACCACAGGGGGCGTACGAGCAGTACTTC.

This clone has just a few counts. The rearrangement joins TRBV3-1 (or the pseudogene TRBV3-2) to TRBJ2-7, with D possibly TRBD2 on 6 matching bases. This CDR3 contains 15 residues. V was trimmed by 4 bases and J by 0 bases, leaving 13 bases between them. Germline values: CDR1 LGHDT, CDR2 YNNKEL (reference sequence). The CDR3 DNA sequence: TGTGCCAGCAGCCCACCGGGACTCCACTCCTACGAGCAGTACTTC. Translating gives CASSPPGLHSYEQYF.

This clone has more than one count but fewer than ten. The chain's CDR3 is CASSPASDRDDEQYF. The CDR3 DNA sequence: TGTGCCAGCAGCCCAGCTAGCGACCGGGACGACGAGCAGTACTTC. The chain has TRBV5-4 and TRBJ2-7, with D tentatively TRBD2 (6 bases). V lost 4 bases and J lost 5, with 19 bases in between. Germline lookup yields CDR1 SGHNT and CDR2 YYREEE (reference sequence). This CDR3 spans 15 amino acids.

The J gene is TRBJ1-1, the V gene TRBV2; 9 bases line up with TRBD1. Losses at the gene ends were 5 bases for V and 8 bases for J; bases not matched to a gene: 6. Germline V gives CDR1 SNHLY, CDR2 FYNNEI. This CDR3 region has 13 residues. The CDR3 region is CASSRTGEREAFF. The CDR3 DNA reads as TGTGCCAGCAGTCGGACAGGGGAGAGGGAAGCTTTCTTT.

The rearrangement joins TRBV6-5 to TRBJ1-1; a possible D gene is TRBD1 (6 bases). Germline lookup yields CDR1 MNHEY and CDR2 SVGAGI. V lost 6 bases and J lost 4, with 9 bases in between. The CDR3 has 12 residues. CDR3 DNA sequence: TGTGCCAGCAGAGGGGGTGGCACTGAAGCTTTCTTT. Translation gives CASRGGGTEAFF.

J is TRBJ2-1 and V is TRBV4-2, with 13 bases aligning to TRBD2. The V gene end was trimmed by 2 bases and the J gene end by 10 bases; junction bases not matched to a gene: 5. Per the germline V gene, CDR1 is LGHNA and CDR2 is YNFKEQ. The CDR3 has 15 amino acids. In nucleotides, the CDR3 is TGTGCCAGCAGCCAACCGGGACTAGCGGGGAGGGAGCAGTTCTTC. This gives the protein CASSQPGLAGREQFF.